Below, 10 T cell receptor beta chains from the same sample are listed, as sequenced in a study of control samples from healthy donors and cancer patients. Using immunoSEQ multiplex PCR, the repertoire was profiled, and TCRdb retains in-frame clones only, with some absent. The data contain around 140,000 clones, 91% of them singletons. The specimen was blood. The receptors originated from a man aged 30 to 39 in good health.

The chain links TRBV6-1 to TRBJ1-5; D ambiguous. The germline V and J ends were trimmed by 0 bases and 0 bases, with 9 bases remaining between them. The germline V gene has CDR1 MNHNS and CDR2 SASEGT. The length of the CDR3 is 16 residues. The CDR3: CASSEARVDSNQPQHF. CDR3 DNA sequence: TGTGCCAGCAGTGAAGCGCGTGTAGATAGCAATCAGCCCCAGCATTTT.

The chain uses TRBV2 and TRBJ2-5; maybe TRBD1 (5 bases). The V and J ends lost 2 bases and 5 bases respectively, with 15 bases between them. There are 15 residues in the CDR3. The germline gives CDR1 SNHLY, CDR2 FYNNEI. This CDR3 is CASSERQGRGETQYF. The DNA for the CDR3 is TGTGCCAGCAGTGAAAGGCAGGGCCGTGGGGAGACCCAGTACTTC. The full variable domain, rest sourced from reference TRBV2 and TRBJ2-5, is EPEVTQTPSHQVTQMGQEVILRCVPISNHLYFYWYRQILGQKVEFLVSFYNNEISEKSEIFDDQFSVERPDGSNFTLKIRSTKLEDSAMYFCASSERQGRGETQYFGPGTRLLVL.

The rearrangement links TRBV11-2 to TRBJ1-1, with D maybe TRBD1 (6 bases). This CDR3 is built from 13 residues. V was trimmed by 4 bases and J by 6 bases, leaving 12 bases between them. In germline, CDR1 is SGHAT, CDR2 FQNNGV. CDR3 in amino acids: CASSSAAGAEAFF. The DNA for the CDR3 is TGTGCCAGCAGCTCAGCAGCAGGGGCTGAAGCTTTCTTT.

The V and J genes are TRBV19 and TRBJ1-1, with D unresolved. From germline, CDR1 is LNHDA and CDR2 SQIVND (reference sequence). CDR3 length equals 13 residues. Trimming removed 6 bases at V and 5 bases at J, with 13 bases between. CDR3 sequence (DNA): TGTGCCAGTAGACCCGTGGCACGGACTGAAGCTTTCTTT. Protein product: CASRPVARTEAFF.

The chain combines TRBV15 with TRBJ2-7; TRBD1 matches at 11 bases. Germline CDR1 reads LNHNV; CDR2 reads YYDKDF (reference sequence). CDR3 length: 15 amino acids. Losses at the gene ends were 4 bases for V and 3 bases for J; bases not matched to a gene: 5. CDR3 sequence: CATSKRGTGGYEQYF. The DNA for the CDR3 is TGTGCCACCAGCAAGAGAGGGACAGGGGGCTACGAGCAGTACTTC.

The chain carries TRBV2 and TRBJ2-6; 12 nucleotides align to TRBD2. The V gene's germline CDR1 is SNHLY and CDR2 FYNNEI. The CDR3 covers 18 residues. Trimming took 3 bases from V and 2 from J; bases not matched to a gene: 5. In nucleotides, the CDR3 is TGTGCCAGCAGTGATCCTAGCGGGGGGGCCGCTGGGGCCAACGTCCTGACTTTC. Translated: CASSDPSGGAAGANVLTF.

The chain carries TRBV18 and TRBJ1-1; D ambiguous. Germline lookup yields CDR1 KGHSH and CDR2 LQKENI. The CDR3 loop spans 15 amino acids. Trimming took off 1 base at V and 1 base at J, with 10 bases between the two ends. CDR3 sequence: CASSPLDTSNTEAFF. As DNA, the CDR3 is TGTGCCAGCTCACCACTTGACACCTCGAACACTGAAGCTTTCTTT.

The chain recombines TRBV9 with TRBJ1-1; 10 bases match TRBD1. The CDR3 spans 14 residues. Germline V gives CDR1 SGDLS, CDR2 YYNGEE. The trim removed 4 bases at V and 5 bases at J, leaving 5 bases unmatched. As DNA, the CDR3 is TGTGCCAGCAGCTTCGGACAGGGGGGTACTGAAGCTTTCTTT. This codes for CASSFGQGGTEAFF.

This clone was recorded a few times. The V gene is TRBV6-5, the J gene TRBJ1-5; the match to TRBD1 covers 7 bases. The CDR3 consists of 15 residues. Germline-derived CDR1 and CDR2 are MNHEY and SVGAGI. V trimming: 6 bases; J trimming: 7 bases; junction bases outside the gene matches: 12. The DNA of the CDR3 is TGTGCCAGCAGCCCAGGGGGGCAGGGTGGCCAGCCCCAGCATTTT. Amino acids: CASSPGGQGGQPQHF.

The chain is built from TRBV7-9 and TRBJ1-2; 7 nucleotides match TRBD1. CDR1 and CDR2 (germline): SEHNR, FQNEAQ (reference sequence). The J segment lost 3 bases and the V segment lost 5 bases, leaving 6 bases of the junction unmatched. CDR3 length equals 14 residues. In DNA form, the CDR3 reads TGTGCCAGCAGCCGCCGGGACAGTGACTATGGCTACACCTTC. Amino acids: CASSRRDSDYGYTF. Supplemented by reference TRBV7-9 and TRBJ1-2, the full variable domain reads DTGVSQNPRHKITKRGQNVTFRCDPISEHNRLYWYRQTLGQGPEFLTYFQNEAQLEKSRLLSDRFSAERPKGSFSTLEIQRTEQGDSAMYLCASSRRDSDYGYTFGSGTRLTVV.